The TCR beta chain described here comes from a study of human T cells and chemical hapten exposure. The length of the CDR3 is 16 residues. Germline V CDR1 and CDR2: MDHEN, SYDVKM. Trimming left V 7 bases short and J 0 bases short, with 18 bases between. This clonotype was seen repeatedly, ten times or more. The antigen remains undetermined. Study outcomes and limitations: The donors suffered from alopecia, so their immune response may not match that of healthy people.

Documented time point: pre-sensitization, week 0. Treatment of the sample: therapeutic diphenylcyclopropenone sensitization with weekly scalp DPC. From whole blood left unfractionated, total RNA was extracted. The study used a library that attached unique molecular identifiers to individual cDNA molecules. TCRdb analysed the RACE reads with MiXCR anew, one entry per CDR3 protein. The table lists about 74,000 distinct CDR3 sequences, 12% to 15% of them singletons. Sequenced here: whole blood, sampled in connection with sensitization to the hapten diphenylcyclopropenone (DPC). J is TRBJ1-2 and V is TRBV28; D perhaps matches TRBD1 (6 bases). The TCR sequence derives from a woman aged 50 to 60 with alopecia areata. Some clones in this sample may be carry-over from other donors' samples. CDR3 loop: CASKRGRGTANYGYTF. The CDR3 DNA sequence: TGTGCCAGCAAGCGAGGCAGGGGTACAGCTAACTATGGCTACACCTTC.